This entry lists 32 T cell receptor beta chains sequenced from one sample in a study of T cell responses to AZD1222 COVID-19 vaccine. Profiling relied on immunoSEQ multiplex PCR, and the TCRdb table lists in-frame clones only, not all of them. Found here are 40,000 to 55,000 clones, less than 95% of them singletons; the top ten hold approximately 37%. This material consisted of peripheral blood, taken 28 days after the second AZD1222 dose. Every receptor here comes from an adult who received the AZD1222 COVID-19 vaccine.

The chain joins TRBV7-2 to TRBJ1-2; no clear D gene. Germline V gives CDR1 SGHTA, CDR2 FQGNSA. Trimming shortened V by 1 base and J by 1 base, and 10 bases separated the two germline ends. The CDR3 is 15 amino acids. The CDR3 region has the DNA TGTGCCAGCAGCTTAGTGTTCGGTAATAACTATGGCTACACCTTC. It codes for CASSLVFGNNYGYTF.

The rearrangement joins TRBV6-5 to TRBJ1-2, with D uncertain. Trimming left V 6 bases short and J 2 bases short, with 13 bases between. Germline CDR1 is MNHEY and CDR2 is SVGAGI. The CDR3 runs to 14 residues. The CDR3 loop reads CASRPRGMNYGYTF. The CDR3 DNA follows: TGTGCCAGCAGACCCCGAGGGATGAACTATGGCTACACCTTC.

CDR3 in amino acids: CASSEAGGGTEAFF. The CDR3 region has the DNA TGTGCCAGCAGTGAAGCGGGGGGAGGCACTGAAGCTTTCTTT. J is TRBJ1-1 and V is TRBV6-1; D may be TRBD1 (5 bases). This CDR3 has 14 amino acids. V gave up 0 bases and J gave up 4 bases, with 9 bases separating them. Germline V gives CDR1 MNHNS, CDR2 SASEGT.

The gene calls are TRBV6-2 or TRBV6-3 and TRBJ2-7; D call uncertain. The CDR3 is 18 amino acids. CDR1 MNHEY and CDR2 SVGEGT come from the germline V gene. The ends were cut back, 2 bases at V and 2 bases at J, with 22 bases in the middle. This CDR3 is CASSYPTNLGVLTYEQYF. Here the CDR3 DNA reads TGTGCCAGCAGTTACCCCACTAACTTAGGCGTGTTAACCTACGAGCAGTACTTC.

CDR3 nucleotide sequence: TGTGCCAGTACGGCTAGCGGGGGGATTTTCACCGGGGAGCTGTTTTTT. Translating it yields CASTASGGIFTGELFF. The chain is built from TRBV19 and TRBJ2-2, with TRBD2 matching 11 bases. V lost 7 bases, J lost 4 bases, and 8 bases stayed unmatched. CDR1 and CDR2 from the germline V gene are LNHDA and SQIVND (reference sequence). There are 16 residues in the CDR3.

The chain carries TRBV5-1 and TRBJ1-3, with 9 bases aligning to TRBD1. The V gene's germline CDR1 is SGHRS and CDR2 YFSETQ. V dropped 4 bases and J dropped 4; count of bases not matched to a gene: 12. This CDR3 has 17 amino acids. The CDR3 loop reads CASSRDPGQGYGNTIYF. The DNA for the CDR3 is TGCGCCAGCAGCCGCGATCCGGGACAGGGCTACGGAAACACCATATATTTT. The full variable domain, in which reference TRBV5-1 and TRBJ1-3 provide the parts outside the CDR3, is KAGVTQTPRYLIKTRGQQVTLSCSPISGHRSVSWYQQTPGQGLQFLFEYFSETQRNKGNFPGRFSGRQFSNSRSEMNVSTLELGDSALYLCASSRDPGQGYGNTIYFGEGSWLTVV.

There are a few counts of this clone. The chain combines TRBV3-1 (or the pseudogene TRBV3-2) with TRBJ1-5; D not certain. Germline V gene sequence: CDR1 LGHDT, CDR2 YNNKEL (reference sequence). This CDR3 comprises 15 residues. V lost 1 base and J lost 3, with 10 bases in between. The DNA of the CDR3 is TGTGCCAGCAGCCAAGGCTCCAGGAACAATCAGCCCCAGCATTTT. It is translated as CASSQGSRNNQPQHF.

The rearrangement uses TRBV5-1 and TRBJ1-2; no reliable D call. The germline V and J ends were trimmed by 2 bases and 4 bases, with 12 bases remaining between them. The CDR3 loop spans 14 amino acids. The V gene's germline CDR1 is SGHRS and CDR2 YFSETQ. The chain's CDR3 is CASSFPVGGYGYTF. CDR3 DNA sequence: TGCGCCAGCAGCTTTCCCGTGGGCGGCTATGGCTACACCTTC.

In this sample, this clone turned up once. This chain uses TRBV6-1 with TRBJ1-4, with D perhaps matching TRBD1 (5 bases). Germline CDR1 and CDR2: MNHNS and SASEGT. This CDR3 has 16 residues. Trimming shortened V by 2 bases and J by 9 bases, and 19 bases separated the two germline ends. The CDR3: CASSERWPPDSQKLFF. DNA of the CDR3: TGTGCCAGCAGTGAAAGATGGCCCCCTGACAGCCAAAAACTGTTTTTT.

The chain links TRBV9 to TRBJ2-3, with TRBD2 matching over 10 bases. Germline CDR1 and CDR2: SGDLS and YYNGEE. J was trimmed by 2 bases and V by 4 bases; bases with no gene match: 4. The CDR3 spans 15 residues. CDR3 region: CASSRTSGFTDTQYF. Written as DNA, the CDR3 is TGTGCCAGCAGCAGGACTAGCGGATTCACAGATACGCAGTATTTT.

V usage is TRBV30 and J usage is TRBJ1-2; 7 bases fit TRBD1. CDR1 and CDR2 (germline): GTSNPN, SVGIG (reference sequence). The CDR3 covers 13 residues. V lost 3 bases and J lost 3; bases outside the gene matches: 4. The CDR3, as DNA: TGTGCCTGGAGCCTCACAGGGGACTATGGCTACACCTTC. Translating gives CAWSLTGDYGYTF.

V gene TRBV19 combines with J gene TRBJ1-5, with D uncertain. The CDR3 loop spans 14 amino acids. Trimming removed 3 bases at V and 2 bases at J, with 8 bases between. Germline CDR1 reads LNHDA; CDR2 reads SQIVND (reference sequence). CDR3 sequence: CASSISVGNQPQHF. DNA of the CDR3: TGTGCCAGTAGTATCTCGGTGGGCAATCAGCCCCAGCATTTT.

This rearrangement joins TRBV6-2 or TRBV6-3 to TRBJ1-2, with TRBD1 matching over 7 bases. V trimming: 5 bases; J trimming: 1 base; junction bases outside the gene matches: 16. The CDR3 has 18 amino acids. CDR1 and CDR2 from the germline V gene are MNHEY and SVGEGT. The CDR3 DNA sequence: TGTGCCAGCAGTCCGGACGGGACAGCCCGTTTCCTTAACTATGGCTACACCTTC. Protein product: CASSPDGTARFLNYGYTF.

This rearrangement joins TRBV19 to TRBJ1-5; weak D call: TRBD1 (6 bases). CDR3 length: 16 residues. CDR1 is LNHDA, CDR2 SQIVND, per germline (reference sequence). The ends were cut back, 4 bases at V and 2 bases at J, with 15 bases in the middle. The CDR3 DNA is TGTGCCAGTAGTAGACGGGGGGCTGCTGGCAATCAGCCCCAGCATTTT. It encodes CASSRRGAAGNQPQHF.

The chain links TRBV11-2 to TRBJ2-5; 8 bases fit TRBD2. V dropped 0 bases and J dropped 5; count of bases not matched to a gene: 5. The CDR3 spans 15 residues. Germline V gene sequence: CDR1 SGHAT, CDR2 FQNNGV. CDR3 residues: CASSLDPGGGETQYF. In nucleotides, the CDR3 is TGTGCCAGCAGCTTAGATCCCGGCGGGGGGGAGACCCAGTACTTC.

V is TRBV30 and J is TRBJ1-4; TRBD1 matches at 8 bases. This CDR3 comprises 15 residues. Germline CDR1 reads GTSNPN; CDR2 reads SVGIG (reference sequence). The ends lost 3 bases at V and 8 bases at J; junction bases unmatched: 11. Here the CDR3 DNA reads TGTGCCTGGAGCCTATTGACAGGGGAGAAGGAAAAACTGTTTTTT. Its protein is CAWSLLTGEKEKLFF.

The V call is TRBV5-5, the J call TRBJ1-3, with D hard to call. Looked up from germline, CDR1 is SGHKS and CDR2 is YYEKEE (reference sequence). V gave up 2 bases and J gave up 0 bases, with 15 bases separating them. This CDR3 has 17 amino acids. CDR3 DNA: TGTGCCAGCAGCTTAGTGTCAGGCGAGTACTCTGGAAACACCATATATTTT. It translates to CASSLVSGEYSGNTIYF. Filled out from reference TRBV5-5 and TRBJ1-3, the complete variable domain reads DAGVTQSPTHLIKTRGQQVTLRCSPISGHKSVSWYQQVLGQGPQFIFQYYEKEERGRGNFPDRFSARQFPNYSSELNVNALLLGDSALYLCASSLVSGEYSGNTIYFGEGSWLTVV.

The DNA of the CDR3 is TGTGCCACCCAGGGGCAGGGGGACACTGAAGCTTTCTTT. This sequence encodes CATQGQGDTEAFF. This chain joins TRBV10-3 and TRBJ1-1; TRBD1 matches 7 bases. This CDR3 comprises 13 residues. V dropped 10 bases and J dropped 3; count of bases not matched to a gene: 8. The germline CDR1 and CDR2 sequences are ENHRY and SYGVKD.

The CDR3 region has the DNA TGTGCCAGCAGCTTAGTGGGGACCGATCAGCCCCAGCATTTT. It yields the protein CASSLVGTDQPQHF. The chain has TRBV7-9 and TRBJ1-5; perhaps TRBD1 as D (5 bases). Per germline, CDR1 SEHNR and CDR2 FQNEAQ (reference sequence). Trimming took 1 base from V and 5 from J, leaving 9 bases between them. The CDR3 runs 14 residues.

The chain recombines TRBV4-3 with TRBJ1-4; TRBD1 agrees at 7 bases. The CDR3 spans 14 residues. Germline CDR1 is LGHNA and CDR2 is YSLEER. Germline trimming cut 4 bases from V and 7 bases from J; bases unmatched to any gene: 6. DNA for the CDR3: TGCGCCAGCAGCCCGACAGGGTCAGTTGAAAAACTGTTTTTT. It encodes CASSPTGSVEKLFF.

The rearrangement links TRBV9 to TRBJ2-3; 8 nucleotides match TRBD1. The CDR3 is 16 residues long. Losses at the gene ends were 0 bases for V and 3 bases for J; bases not matched to a gene: 6. Germline CDR1 reads SGDLS; CDR2 reads YYNGEE. The CDR3 nucleotides read TGTGCCAGCAGCGTAGGACAGGGGATACGGACAGATACGCAGTATTTT. Protein product: CASSVGQGIRTDTQYF.

The V call is TRBV7-2, the J call TRBJ1-3; D is unclear. V was clipped by 1 base and J by 1 base, with 5 bases between them. Germline loops: CDR1 SGHTA, CDR2 FQGNSA. The CDR3 runs 14 residues. The CDR3 DNA reads TGTGCCAGCAGCTTAGAGGCTTCTGGAAACACCATATATTTT. Protein product: CASSLEASGNTIYF.

The chain has TRBV7-6 and TRBJ2-2; D gene uncertain. Trimming shortened V by 5 bases and J by 2 bases, and 12 bases separated the two germline ends. CDR3 length equals 15 residues. In germline, CDR1 is SGHVS, CDR2 FNYEAQ. The CDR3 spells CASSTVLGNTGELFF. CDR3 in DNA: TGTGCCAGCAGCACCGTCCTGGGTAACACCGGGGAGCTGTTTTTT.

This chain joins TRBV12-3 or TRBV12-4 and TRBJ2-2; D is uncertain. The CDR3 totals 13 residues. Trimming shortened V by 6 bases and J by 7 bases, and 12 bases separated the two germline ends. CDR3 sequence: CASSPPSIGELFF. For the CDR3, the DNA is TGTGCCAGCAGCCCTCCCAGCATCGGGGAGCTGTTTTTT.

This clone was found once. The V gene is TRBV5-1, the J gene TRBJ1-1; 7 positions agree with TRBD1. The CDR3 is 13 residues long. V was pared by 4 bases and J by 0 bases, with 0 bases of the junction left unmatched. Germline CDR1 SGHRS, CDR2 YFSETQ. The CDR3 protein is CASSDRVNTEAFF. The CDR3 nucleotides are TGCGCCAGCAGCGACAGGGTGAACACTGAAGCTTTCTTT.

The chain joins TRBV19 to TRBJ1-1; D gene uncertain. Trimming took off 3 bases at V and 0 bases at J, with 8 bases between the two ends. The CDR3 has 14 residues. The germline gives CDR1 LNHDA, CDR2 SQIVND (reference sequence). The CDR3 loop is CASSIPPVNTEAFF. CDR3 in DNA: TGTGCCAGTAGTATCCCCCCAGTGAACACTGAAGCTTTCTTT.

This chain joins TRBV6-5 and TRBJ1-5, with 8 bases that match TRBD1. Unmatched junction bases numbered 7, after V lost 0 bases and J lost 9 bases. CDR3 length: 15 residues. Germline V lookup: CDR1 MNHEY, CDR2 SVGAGI. CDR3 amino acids: CASSYSTDRAWPQHF. The CDR3 DNA sequence: TGTGCCAGCAGTTACTCCACGGACAGGGCTTGGCCCCAGCATTTT.

This chain links TRBV27 with TRBJ2-1; possible D gene TRBD2, 6 bases. Deletions cut 7 bases from V and 4 bases from J, with 14 bases between. Looked up from germline, CDR1 is MNHEY and CDR2 is SMNVEV (reference sequence). The CDR3 is 14 amino acids. CDR3 sequence (DNA): TGTGCCAGCATTGGGCAGGGAGGTTACAATGAGCAGTTCTTC. Translation: CASIGQGGYNEQFF.

The chain carries TRBV9 and TRBJ1-1; D may be TRBD1 (6 bases). The germline gives CDR1 SGDLS, CDR2 YYNGEE. The CDR3 has 15 amino acids. The ends were cut back, 2 bases at V and 1 base at J, with 12 bases in the middle. DNA for the CDR3: TGTGCCAGCAGCGTTAGGGGGACGACGAACACTGAAGCTTTCTTT. The encoded protein is CASSVRGTTNTEAFF.

This clone was picked up one time. V usage is TRBV30 and J usage is TRBJ1-2; TRBD1 matches at 10 bases. Germline V gene lookup returns CDR1 GTSNPN and CDR2 SVGIG (reference sequence). The CDR3 is 14 amino acids. V shed 0 bases and J 3 bases; nucleotides not matched to a gene: 1. The CDR3 nucleotides are TGTGCCTGGAGTGTGGACAGGGGGGACTATGGCTACACCTTC. It codes for CAWSVDRGDYGYTF.

The chain combines TRBV3-1 (or the pseudogene TRBV3-2) with TRBJ1-2; D not resolved. Per the germline V gene, CDR1 is LGHDT and CDR2 is YNNKEL (reference sequence). The CDR3 is made up of 9 amino acids. V shed 6 bases and J shed 8 bases, with 4 bases lying between them. The CDR3 nucleotides read TGTGCCAGCAGAGGCGGCTACACCTTC. Its translation is CASRGGYTF.

The gene calls are TRBV7-9 and TRBJ1-6; TRBD1 aligns across 7 bases. V was pared by 5 bases and J by 8 bases, with 3 bases of the junction left unmatched. This CDR3 spans 13 amino acids. CDR1 is SEHNR, CDR2 FQNEAQ, per germline (reference sequence). CDR3 sequence (DNA): TGTGCCAGCAGCGGTACAGGGGATTCACCCCTCCACTTT. Amino acid sequence: CASSGTGDSPLHF.